This TCR beta chain was sequenced in a study of cytomegalovirus exposure and HLA in healthy donors. Whole-study results and caveats: TRBV6-2, TRBV6-3 and other indistinguishable V segments were excluded. A later look showed TCR association rates differing by HLA locus, highest for DRB1 and lowest for HLA-C.

The PCR contained 60 Vbeta and 13 Jbeta primers. Sequencing was performed with immunoSEQ multiplex PCR; in TCRdb, only in-frame clones are kept and a portion is missing. The data hold 100,000 to 150,000 clones, with 60% to 75% observed a single time. Points on this clone: The antigen is undetermined.

This CDR3 spans 14 amino acids. The junction had 1 base not matched to a gene; V was cut back by 2 bases and J by 4 bases. Germline assignment: CDR1 SNHLY and CDR2 FYNNEI. The sequencing sample was made of PBMCs. The rearrangement links TRBV2 to TRBJ1-5; 8 positions agree with TRBD1. This sequence was found in a woman in her fifties or sixties in good health and CMV-seropositive. The CDR3 nucleotides read TGTGCCAGCAGTGAATACAGGGGGAATCAGCCCCAGCATTTT. Its translation is CASSEYRGNQPQHF. Filled out from reference TRBV2 and TRBJ1-5, the complete variable domain reads EPEVTQTPSHQVTQMGQEVILRCVPISNHLYFYWYRQILGQKVEFLVSFYNNEISEKSEIFDDQFSVERPDGSNFTLKIRSTKLEDSAMYFCASSEYRGNQPQHFGDGTRLSIL.